This entry is about one TCR beta chain. V shed 4 bases and J 1 base; nucleotides not matched to a gene: 7. Germline V lookup: CDR1 SQVTM, CDR2 ANQGSEA. This CDR3 has 14 amino acids. These data are taken from a study of blood T cell repertoires in COVID-19. In the original processing: Quantification of nucleated cells was approximated via reference gene primer amplification. Clones were read by immunoSEQ multiplex PCR, and TCRdb kept only the in-frame ones, dropping some. V and J calls and clone size follow that table, whereas D and trimming were derived from the DNA. The sample consists of about 140,000 clones, around 87% of them appearing once.

V is TRBV29-1 and J is TRBJ2-7, with TRBD2 identical over 7 bases. This TCR derives from a human donor in a cohort sampled during active COVID-19. Sequenced sample: peripheral blood. The CDR3, as DNA: TGCAGCGTTGGCGGGAGCGGGGATTCCTACGAGCAGTACTTC. Its translation: CSVGGSGDSYEQYF.